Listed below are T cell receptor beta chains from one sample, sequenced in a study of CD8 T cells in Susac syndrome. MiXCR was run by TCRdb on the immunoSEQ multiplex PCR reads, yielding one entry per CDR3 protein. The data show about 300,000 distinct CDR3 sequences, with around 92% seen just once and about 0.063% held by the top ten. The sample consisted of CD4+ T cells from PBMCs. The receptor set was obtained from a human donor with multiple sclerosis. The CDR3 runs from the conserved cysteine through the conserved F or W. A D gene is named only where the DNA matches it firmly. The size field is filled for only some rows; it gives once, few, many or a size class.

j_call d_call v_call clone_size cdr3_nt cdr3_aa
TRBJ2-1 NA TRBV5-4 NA TGTGCCAGCGCCCAGCCGGCCCAACCCAATGAGCAGTTCTTC CASAQPAQPNEQFF
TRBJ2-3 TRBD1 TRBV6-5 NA TGTGCCAGCAAGCAACAGGGGGCGTTAAATACGCAGTATTTT CASKQQGALNTQYF
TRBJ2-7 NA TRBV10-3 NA TGTGCCATTAGCACGGGGGACTACGAGCAGTACTTC CAISTGDYEQYF
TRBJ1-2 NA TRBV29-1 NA TGCAGCGCCCAGAGGGCTCGAGACTATGGCTACACCTTC CSAQRARDYGYTF
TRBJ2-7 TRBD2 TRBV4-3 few TGCGCCAGCAGCCCGGGAGGCCCGACCTACGAGCAGTACTTC CASSPGGPTYEQYF
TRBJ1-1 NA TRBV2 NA TGTGCCAGCAGTCTACAGGTGAGGACTGAAGCTTTCTTT CASSLQVRTEAFF
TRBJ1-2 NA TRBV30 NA TGTGCCTGGACTCCCCAGGGAGGACCCAGGTACACCTTC CAWTPQGGPRYTF
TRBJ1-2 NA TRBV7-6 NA TGTGCCAGCAGCTTAGCAGGGACTCATAACTATGGCTACACCTTC CASSLAGTHNYGYTF
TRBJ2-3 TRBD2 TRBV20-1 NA TGCAGTGCTAGAGATCCAAGACTAGCAGTTGGAGATACGCAGTATTTT CSARDPRLAVGDTQYF
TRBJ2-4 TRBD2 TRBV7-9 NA TGTGCCAGCAGCTCTAAGGTAGCGGGAGGCGGATGGAACATTCAGTACTTC CASSSKVAGGGWNIQYF